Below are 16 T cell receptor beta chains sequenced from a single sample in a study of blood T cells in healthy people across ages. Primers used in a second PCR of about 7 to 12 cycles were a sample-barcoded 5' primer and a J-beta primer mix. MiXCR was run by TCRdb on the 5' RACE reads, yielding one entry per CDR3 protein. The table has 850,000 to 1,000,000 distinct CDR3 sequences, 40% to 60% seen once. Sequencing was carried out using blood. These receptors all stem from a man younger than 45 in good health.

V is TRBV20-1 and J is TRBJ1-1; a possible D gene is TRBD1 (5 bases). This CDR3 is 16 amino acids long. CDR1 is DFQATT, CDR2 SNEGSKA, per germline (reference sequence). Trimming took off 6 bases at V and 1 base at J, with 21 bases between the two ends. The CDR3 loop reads CSALKAFGAGNTEAFF. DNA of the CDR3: TGCAGTGCACTGAAGGCCTTCGGGGCCGGGAACACTGAAGCTTTCTTT.

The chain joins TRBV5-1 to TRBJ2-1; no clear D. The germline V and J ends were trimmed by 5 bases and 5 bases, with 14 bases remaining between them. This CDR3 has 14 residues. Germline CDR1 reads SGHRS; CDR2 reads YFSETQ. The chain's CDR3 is CASRPRSQNNEQFF. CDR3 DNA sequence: TGCGCCAGCAGACCCAGGAGCCAAAACAATGAGCAGTTCTTC.

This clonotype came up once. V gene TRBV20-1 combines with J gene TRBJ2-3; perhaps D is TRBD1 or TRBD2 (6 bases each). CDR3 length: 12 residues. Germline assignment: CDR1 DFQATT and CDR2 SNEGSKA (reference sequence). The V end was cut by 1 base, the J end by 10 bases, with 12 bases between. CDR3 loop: CSARVTGAAQYF. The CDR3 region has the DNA TGCAGTGCTAGAGTGACGGGGGCTGCGCAGTATTTT.

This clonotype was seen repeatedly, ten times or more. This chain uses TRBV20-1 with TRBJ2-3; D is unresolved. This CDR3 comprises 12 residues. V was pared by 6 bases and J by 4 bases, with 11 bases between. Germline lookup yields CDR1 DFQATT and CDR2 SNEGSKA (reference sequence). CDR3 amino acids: CSAPLLSDTQYF. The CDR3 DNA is TGCAGTGCGCCGCTGCTGTCAGATACGCAGTATTTT.

CDR3: CASSLARQGGETQYF. The DNA of the CDR3 is TGTGCCAGCAGCTTAGCGCGGCAGGGAGGAGAGACCCAGTACTTC. V usage is TRBV7-2 and J usage is TRBJ2-5, with D possibly being TRBD2 (6 bases). Germline CDR1 and CDR2: SGHTA and FQGNSA. There are 15 residues in the CDR3. V lost 0 bases and J 4 bases, leaving 12 bases between the germline ends. The variable domain in full, completed from reference TRBV7-2 and TRBJ2-5, reads GAGVSQSPSNKVTEKGKDVELRCDPISGHTALYWYRQSLGQGLEFLIYFQGNSAPDKSGLPSDRFSAERTGGSVSTLTIQRTQQEDSAVYLCASSLARQGGETQYFGPGTRLLVL.

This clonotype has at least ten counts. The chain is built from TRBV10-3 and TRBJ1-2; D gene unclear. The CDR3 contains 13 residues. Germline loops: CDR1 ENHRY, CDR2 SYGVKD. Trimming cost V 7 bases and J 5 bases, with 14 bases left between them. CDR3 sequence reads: CAITGQVTYGYTF. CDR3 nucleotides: TGTGCCATCACCGGCCAAGTCACTTATGGCTACACCTTC.

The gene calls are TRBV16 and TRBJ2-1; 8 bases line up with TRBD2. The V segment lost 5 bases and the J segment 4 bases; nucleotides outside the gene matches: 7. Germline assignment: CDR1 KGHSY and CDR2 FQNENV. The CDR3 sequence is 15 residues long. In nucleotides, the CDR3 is TGTGCCAGCAGCGAAGCGGGGGACACATACAATGAGCAGTTCTTC. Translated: CASSEAGDTYNEQFF.

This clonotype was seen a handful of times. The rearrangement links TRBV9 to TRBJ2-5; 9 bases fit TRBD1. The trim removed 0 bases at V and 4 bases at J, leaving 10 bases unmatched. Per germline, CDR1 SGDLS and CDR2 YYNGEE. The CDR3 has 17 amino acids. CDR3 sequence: CASSVEAKGTGSETQYF. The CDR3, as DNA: TGTGCCAGCAGCGTAGAGGCGAAAGGGACAGGGTCAGAGACCCAGTACTTC.

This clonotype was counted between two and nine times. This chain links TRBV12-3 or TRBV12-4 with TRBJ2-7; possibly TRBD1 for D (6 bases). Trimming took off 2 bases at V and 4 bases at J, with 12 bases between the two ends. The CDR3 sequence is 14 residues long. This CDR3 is CASSLSGDRYEQYF. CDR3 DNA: TGTGCCAGCAGTTTATCAGGGGATCGGTACGAGCAGTACTTC.

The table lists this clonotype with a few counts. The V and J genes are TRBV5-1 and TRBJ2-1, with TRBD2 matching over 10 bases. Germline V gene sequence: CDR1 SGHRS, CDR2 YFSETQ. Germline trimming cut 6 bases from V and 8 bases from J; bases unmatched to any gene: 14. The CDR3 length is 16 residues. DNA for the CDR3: TGCGCCAGCAAGATGTCAGCTAGCGGGGGCGGGGATGAGCAGTTCTTC. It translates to CASKMSASGGGDEQFF.

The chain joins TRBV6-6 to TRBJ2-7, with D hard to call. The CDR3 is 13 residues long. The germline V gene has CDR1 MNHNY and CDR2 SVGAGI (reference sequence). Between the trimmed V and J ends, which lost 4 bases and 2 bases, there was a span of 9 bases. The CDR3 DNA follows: TGTGCCAGCAGTTCTTTAGTCCCCTACGAGCAGTACTTC. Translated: CASSSLVPYEQYF.

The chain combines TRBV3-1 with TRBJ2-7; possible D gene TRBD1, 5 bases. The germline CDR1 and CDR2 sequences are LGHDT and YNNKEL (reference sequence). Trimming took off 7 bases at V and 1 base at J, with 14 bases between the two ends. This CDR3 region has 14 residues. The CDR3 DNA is TGTGCCAGCAACCCTGCAGGGAAGTCCTACGAGCAGTACTTC. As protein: CASNPAGKSYEQYF.

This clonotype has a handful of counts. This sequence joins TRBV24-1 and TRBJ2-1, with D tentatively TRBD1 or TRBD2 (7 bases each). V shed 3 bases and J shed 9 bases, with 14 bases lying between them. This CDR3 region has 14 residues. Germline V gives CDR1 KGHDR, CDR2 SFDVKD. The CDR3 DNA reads TGTGCCACCAGTGATGAACCAGGGGGGGTTGAGCAGTTCTTC. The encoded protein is CATSDEPGGVEQFF.

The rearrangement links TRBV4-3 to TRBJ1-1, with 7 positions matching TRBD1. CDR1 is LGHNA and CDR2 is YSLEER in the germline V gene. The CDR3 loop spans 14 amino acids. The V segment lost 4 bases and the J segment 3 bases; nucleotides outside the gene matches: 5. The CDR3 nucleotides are TGCGCCAGCAGCCCGGACAGGCTTGACACTGAAGCTTTCTTT. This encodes CASSPDRLDTEAFF.

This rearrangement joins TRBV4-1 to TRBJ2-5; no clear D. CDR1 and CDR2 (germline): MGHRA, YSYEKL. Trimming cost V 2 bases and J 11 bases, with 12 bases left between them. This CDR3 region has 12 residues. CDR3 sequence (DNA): TGCGCCAGCAGCCAAAGTTTCAATGAGCAGTACTTC. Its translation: CASSQSFNEQYF.

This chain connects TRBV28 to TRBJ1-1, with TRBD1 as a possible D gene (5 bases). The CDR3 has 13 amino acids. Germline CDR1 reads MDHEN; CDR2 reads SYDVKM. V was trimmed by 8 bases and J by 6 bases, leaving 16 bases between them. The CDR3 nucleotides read TGTGCCAGCCGAAGTGGCAGGGCGGCTGAAGCTTTCTTT. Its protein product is CASRSGRAAEAFF.